The present TCR beta chain was sequenced within a study of T cell changes during pregnancy in multiple sclerosis. Germline lookup yields CDR1 LNHDA and CDR2 SQIVND (reference sequence). Trimming cost V 6 bases and J 4 bases, with 9 bases left between them. This CDR3 contains 12 residues. The data were produced by immunoSEQ multiplex PCR, yet TCRdb's version contains in-frame clones alone and is incomplete. The data hold some 53,000 clones, with around 92% observed a single time. V gene TRBV19 combines with J gene TRBJ1-1; D is possibly TRBD1 (6 bases). This clonotype originated in a female donor with multiple sclerosis, enrolled in a pregnancy study. The material was CD4+ T cells from peripheral blood mononuclear cells, obtained in the third trimester of pregnancy. CDR3 protein: CASSQQGTEAFF. For the CDR3, the DNA is TGTGCCAGTAGCCAACAGGGCACTGAAGCTTTCTTT.